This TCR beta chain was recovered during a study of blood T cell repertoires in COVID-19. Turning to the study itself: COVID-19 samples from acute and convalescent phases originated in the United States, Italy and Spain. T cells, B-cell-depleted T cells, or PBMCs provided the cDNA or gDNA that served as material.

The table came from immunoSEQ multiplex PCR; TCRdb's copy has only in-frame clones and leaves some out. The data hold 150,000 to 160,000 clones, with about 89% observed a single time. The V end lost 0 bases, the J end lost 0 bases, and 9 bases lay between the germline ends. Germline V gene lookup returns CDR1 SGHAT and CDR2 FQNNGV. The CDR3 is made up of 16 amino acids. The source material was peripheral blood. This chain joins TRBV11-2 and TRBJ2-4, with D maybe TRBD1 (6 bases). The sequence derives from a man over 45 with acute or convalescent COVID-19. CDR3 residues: CASSLEIQGAKNIQYF. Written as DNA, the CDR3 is TGTGCCAGCAGCTTAGAAATACAGGGAGCCAAAAACATTCAGTACTTC.